This is a list of T cell receptor beta chains from one sample in a study of blood T cell repertoires in COVID-19. The protocol was immunoSEQ multiplex PCR, while the TCRdb copy is restricted to in-frame clones and leaves out a portion. This table holds 95,000 to 110,000 clones, around 82% found once. The sample comprised peripheral blood. These receptors came from a man aged 55 to 70 with acute or convalescent COVID-19. Both conserved end residues are part of each CDR3. A D gene is named only where the DNA matches it firmly. Size values are once, few and many counts, or a class for expanded clones, and some rows have none.

CDR3aa: CASSPNSPAGQGETQYF; CDR3nt: TGTGCCAGCTCACCAAATTCCCCTGCAGGACAGGGTGAGACCCAGTACTTC; abundance: NA; len: 17; j_gene: TRBJ2-5; v_gene: TRBV18; d_gene: TRBD1
CDR3aa: CASNTGTGEETQYF; CDR3nt: TGCGCCAGCAACACCGGGACAGGGGAGGAGACCCAGTACTTC; abundance: NA; len: 14; j_gene: TRBJ2-5; v_gene: TRBV5-1; d_gene: TRBD1
CDR3aa: CASSLQGYGYTF; CDR3nt: TGTGCCAGCAGCCTACAGGGGTATGGCTACACCTTC; abundance: NA; len: 12; j_gene: TRBJ1-2; v_gene: TRBV5-4; d_gene: TRBD1
CDR3aa: CASSPLSTTGTYGYTF; CDR3nt: TGTGCCAGCAGTCCCCTCTCTACGACAGGGACCTATGGCTACACCTTC; abundance: NA; len: 16; j_gene: TRBJ1-2; v_gene: TRBV27; d_gene: TRBD1
CDR3aa: CASSIAGTSGIYEQYF; CDR3nt: TGTGCCAGCAGTATCGCTGGGACTAGCGGAATTTACGAGCAGTACTTC; abundance: NA; len: 16; j_gene: TRBJ2-7; v_gene: TRBV28; d_gene: TRBD2
CDR3aa: CASSEESAPNSPLHF; CDR3nt: TGTGCCAGCAGTGAGGAGTCCGCCCCAAATTCACCCCTCCACTTT; abundance: NA; len: 15; j_gene: TRBJ1-6; v_gene: TRBV6-1; d_gene: NA
CDR3aa: CASSTQGAGSYNEQFF; CDR3nt: TGTGCCAGCTCAACACAGGGGGCCGGTTCGTACAATGAGCAGTTCTTC; abundance: NA; len: 16; j_gene: TRBJ2-1; v_gene: TRBV18; d_gene: TRBD1
CDR3aa: CASSLQVPLTGEDTEAFF; CDR3nt: TGTGCCAGCAGCCTACAAGTACCCTTGACAGGTGAGGACACTGAAGCTTTCTTT; abundance: NA; len: 18; j_gene: TRBJ1-1; v_gene: TRBV3-1/TRBV3-2; d_gene: NA
CDR3aa: CASSSSTTDTQYF; CDR3nt: TGTGCCAGCAGCTCGAGTACTACAGATACGCAGTATTTT; abundance: NA; len: 13; j_gene: TRBJ2-3; v_gene: TRBV7-3; d_gene: NA
CDR3aa: CASQPSRGEYNEQFF; CDR3nt: TGTGCCAGTCAGCCTAGCCGAGGAGAGTACAATGAGCAGTTCTTC; abundance: NA; len: 15; j_gene: TRBJ2-1; v_gene: TRBV7-2; d_gene: NA
CDR3aa: CASSLNFRRGAGNTEAFF; CDR3nt: TGTGCTAGCAGCTTAAACTTTAGGCGGGGGGCGGGGAACACTGAAGCTTTCTTT; abundance: NA; len: 18; j_gene: TRBJ1-1; v_gene: TRBV7-7; d_gene: NA
CDR3aa: CASSMGHSGNTIYF; CDR3nt: TGTGCCAGTAGTATGGGACACTCTGGAAACACCATATATTTT; abundance: NA; len: 14; j_gene: TRBJ1-3; v_gene: TRBV19; d_gene: NA
CDR3aa: CASSLATSGSNEQFF; CDR3nt: TGCGCCAGCAGCTTGGCGACTAGCGGGAGCAATGAGCAGTTCTTC; abundance: NA; len: 15; j_gene: TRBJ2-1; v_gene: TRBV5-1; d_gene: TRBD2
CDR3aa: CASSSRTGEAGNTIYF; CDR3nt: TGCGCCAGCAGCAGTCGGACGGGGGAGGCGGGAAACACCATATATTTT; abundance: NA; len: 16; j_gene: TRBJ1-3; v_gene: TRBV5-1; d_gene: NA
CDR3aa: CASSSGAKSSGANVLTF; CDR3nt: TGTGCCAGCAGTTCTGGGGCAAAAAGCTCTGGGGCCAACGTCCTGACTTTC; abundance: NA; len: 17; j_gene: TRBJ2-6; v_gene: TRBV28; d_gene: NA
CDR3aa: CASSYYNSPLHF; CDR3nt: TGTGCCAGCAGTTACTATAATTCACCCCTCCACTTT; abundance: NA; len: 12; j_gene: TRBJ1-6; v_gene: TRBV11-2; d_gene: NA
CDR3aa: CASSLLGGRATDTQYF; CDR3nt: TGTGCCAGCAGCTTATTAGGCGGGAGGGCCACAGATACGCAGTATTTT; abundance: NA; len: 16; j_gene: TRBJ2-3; v_gene: TRBV11-2; d_gene: TRBD2
CDR3aa: CASSLDLRGMYTEAFF; CDR3nt: TGTGCCAGCAGCTTGGATCTTCGGGGAATGTACACTGAAGCTTTCTTT; abundance: NA; len: 16; j_gene: TRBJ1-1; v_gene: TRBV5-6; d_gene: NA
CDR3aa: CASSRGGLVREQFF; CDR3nt: TGTGCCAGCAGCCGAGGGGGACTAGTTCGTGAGCAGTTCTTC; abundance: NA; len: 14; j_gene: TRBJ2-1; v_gene: TRBV14; d_gene: TRBD2
CDR3aa: CASSSGTGGTEAFF; CDR3nt: TGTGCCAGCAGTTCCGGGACAGGGGGGACTGAAGCTTTCTTT; abundance: NA; len: 14; j_gene: TRBJ1-1; v_gene: TRBV6-5; d_gene: TRBD1
CDR3aa: CASSALDSGRFEAFF; CDR3nt: TGTGCCAGCAGCGCCCTCGACAGTGGAAGGTTTGAAGCTTTCTTT; abundance: NA; len: 15; j_gene: TRBJ1-1; v_gene: TRBV9; d_gene: NA
CDR3aa: CASSLERGQQPQHF; CDR3nt: TGTGCCAGCAGCTTAGAAAGGGGGCAGCAGCCCCAGCATTTT; abundance: NA; len: 14; j_gene: TRBJ1-5; v_gene: TRBV7-8; d_gene: TRBD1
CDR3aa: CASSVASDTQYF; CDR3nt: TGTGCCAGCAGCGTAGCTTCAGATACGCAGTATTTT; abundance: once; len: 12; j_gene: TRBJ2-3; v_gene: TRBV9; d_gene: NA
CDR3aa: CASGRTGYGYTF; CDR3nt: TGTGCCAGCGGACGGACAGGGTATGGCTACACCTTC; abundance: NA; len: 12; j_gene: TRBJ1-2; v_gene: TRBV2; d_gene: TRBD1
CDR3aa: CASSLSPGQKNTEAFF; CDR3nt: TGTGCCAGCAGCTTATCACCCGGACAGAAGAACACTGAAGCTTTCTTT; abundance: NA; len: 16; j_gene: TRBJ1-1; v_gene: TRBV5-5; d_gene: NA
CDR3aa: CASSPRTGGMAEAFF; CDR3nt: TGTGCCAGCAGTCCCCGGACAGGGGGAATGGCTGAAGCTTTCTTT; abundance: NA; len: 15; j_gene: TRBJ1-1; v_gene: TRBV2; d_gene: TRBD1
CDR3aa: CASSQEVALGSYEQYF; CDR3nt: TGTGCCAGCAGCCAAGAAGTAGCCTTGGGCTCCTACGAGCAGTACTTC; abundance: NA; len: 16; j_gene: TRBJ2-7; v_gene: TRBV14; d_gene: NA
CDR3aa: CASSRGGDGEQFF; CDR3nt: TGCGCCAGCAGCCGGGGCGGGGACGGTGAGCAGTTCTTC; abundance: NA; len: 13; j_gene: TRBJ2-1; v_gene: TRBV10-2; d_gene: NA
CDR3aa: CASSYPGGQGYTEAFF; CDR3nt: TGTGCCAGCAGCTACCCCGGGGGACAGGGATACACTGAAGCTTTCTTT; abundance: NA; len: 16; j_gene: TRBJ1-1; v_gene: TRBV5-6; d_gene: TRBD1
CDR3aa: CASSLGRTDTQYF; CDR3nt: TGTGCCAGCAGCTTGGGTCGGACAGATACGCAGTATTTT; abundance: few; len: 13; j_gene: TRBJ2-3; v_gene: TRBV5-6; d_gene: NA
CDR3aa: CASSQDAGTRGNEQFF; CDR3nt: TGCGCCAGCAGCCAAGATGCCGGAACCCGGGGGAATGAGCAGTTCTTC; abundance: NA; len: 16; j_gene: TRBJ2-1; v_gene: TRBV4-1; d_gene: NA
CDR3aa: CASGQGAGNEQFF; CDR3nt: TGTGCCAGTGGACAGGGGGCTGGGAATGAGCAGTTCTTC; abundance: NA; len: 13; j_gene: TRBJ2-1; v_gene: TRBV7-3; d_gene: TRBD1
CDR3aa: CASSLGGTLYEQYF; CDR3nt: TGTGCCAGCAGTTTAGGAGGGACCCTCTACGAGCAGTACTTC; abundance: once; len: 14; j_gene: TRBJ2-7; v_gene: TRBV28; d_gene: NA
CDR3aa: CASSLGGAGVPSPLHF; CDR3nt: TGTGCCAGCAGCTTAGGTGGGGCAGGGGTGCCGTCACCCCTCCACTTT; abundance: few; len: 16; j_gene: TRBJ1-6; v_gene: TRBV7-2; d_gene: NA
CDR3aa: CASSPKGKDQPQHF; CDR3nt: TGTGCCAGCAGCCCCAAGGGGAAGGATCAGCCCCAGCATTTT; abundance: NA; len: 14; j_gene: TRBJ1-5; v_gene: TRBV7-9; d_gene: NA
CDR3aa: CASSQVGGGTGETQYF; CDR3nt: TGTGCCAGCAGCCAAGTAGGCGGGGGCACAGGAGAGACCCAGTACTTC; abundance: few; len: 16; j_gene: TRBJ2-5; v_gene: TRBV4-2; d_gene: NA
CDR3aa: CASSPGYSNTEAFF; CDR3nt: TGTGCCAGCAGCCCAGGGTATTCGAACACTGAAGCTTTCTTT; abundance: NA; len: 14; j_gene: TRBJ1-1; v_gene: TRBV7-2; d_gene: NA
CDR3aa: CASSQGQAQGALGSYNSPLHF; CDR3nt: TGCGCCAGCAGCCAAGGGCAAGCCCAGGGGGCACTAGGTTCCTATAATTCACCCCTCCACTTT; abundance: NA; len: 21; j_gene: TRBJ1-6; v_gene: TRBV4-3; d_gene: TRBD1
CDR3aa: CASSQDKRQYTEAFF; CDR3nt: TGTGCCAGCAGCCAAGATAAGCGGCAATACACTGAAGCTTTCTTT; abundance: NA; len: 15; j_gene: TRBJ1-1; v_gene: TRBV14; d_gene: NA
CDR3aa: CSASDRSNTEAFF; CDR3nt: TGCAGCGCCTCGGACAGGAGCAACACTGAAGCTTTCTTT; abundance: NA; len: 13; j_gene: TRBJ1-1; v_gene: TRBV29-1; d_gene: TRBD1
CDR3aa: CASSHRGYIQETQYF; CDR3nt: TGTGCCAGCAGCCACCGAGGGTACATTCAAGAGACCCAGTACTTC; abundance: NA; len: 15; j_gene: TRBJ2-5; v_gene: TRBV4-2; d_gene: NA
CDR3aa: CASSATPGQGNLPLHF; CDR3nt: TGTGCCAGCAGCGCGACTCCGGGACAGGGGAACTTACCCCTCCACTTT; abundance: once; len: 16; j_gene: TRBJ1-6; v_gene: TRBV11-3; d_gene: TRBD1